Sequencing of this T cell receptor beta chain was carried out in a study of cytomegalovirus exposure and HLA in healthy donors. Overall study results and limits: Cytomegalovirus-associated TCR beta chains were listed, numbering around 150. Researchers reported from a later analysis that most CMV-associated TCR beta chains appeared HLA-restricted. Segments of the TCR beta V type were, in most cases, productive about 90% or about 30% of the time in an earlier analysis. Reportedly, HLA-A and HLA-B alleles of most subjects were accurately predicted from TCR beta.

The PCR contained 60 Vbeta and 13 Jbeta primers. The table came from immunoSEQ multiplex PCR; TCRdb's copy has only in-frame clones and leaves some out. Counted here are tens of thousands of clones, 77% occurring once; the ten biggest clones make up around 2.4%. CDR1 is SGHRS, CDR2 YFSETQ, per germline. This CDR3 comprises 16 residues. Trimming took 6 bases from V and 3 from J, leaving 18 bases between them. As for this clone: Its specificity is unknown.

This TCR came from a female donor in good health and CMV-seronegative. The chain employs TRBV5-1 and TRBJ2-2, with a possible D match to TRBD1 (6 bases). Sample: PBMCs. The CDR3 region is CASTRFGGPDTGELFF. DNA for the CDR3: TGCGCCAGCACCCGCTTTGGGGGCCCGGACACCGGGGAGCTGTTTTTT.